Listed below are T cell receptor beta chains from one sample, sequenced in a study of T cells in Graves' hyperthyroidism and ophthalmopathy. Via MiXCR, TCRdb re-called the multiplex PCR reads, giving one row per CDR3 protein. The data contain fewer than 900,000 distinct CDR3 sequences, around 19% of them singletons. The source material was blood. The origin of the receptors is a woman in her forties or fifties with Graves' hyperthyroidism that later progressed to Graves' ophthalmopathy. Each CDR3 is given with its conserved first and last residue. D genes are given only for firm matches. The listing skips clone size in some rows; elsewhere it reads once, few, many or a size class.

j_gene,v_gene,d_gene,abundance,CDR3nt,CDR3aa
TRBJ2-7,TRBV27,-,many,TGTGCCAGCAGTTTGGGGGGAGTTTACGAGCAGTACTTC,CASSLGGVYEQYF
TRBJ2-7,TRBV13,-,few,TGTGCCAGCAGCTTAGGACAGAACACCTACGAGCAGTACTTC,CASSLGQNTYEQYF
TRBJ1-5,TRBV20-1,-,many,TGCAGTGCTAACAACCTGAGACAGCTACAATCGGGCAATCAGCCCCAGCATTTT,CSANNLRQLQSGNQPQHF
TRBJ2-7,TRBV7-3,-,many,TGTGCCAGCAGCCCCGGACCCAACATCGGCGAGCAGTACTTC,CASSPGPNIGEQYF
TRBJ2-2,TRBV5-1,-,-,TGCGCCAGCAGCTTGGCAGGGAATATGCACACCGGGGAGCTGTTTTTT,CASSLAGNMHTGELFF
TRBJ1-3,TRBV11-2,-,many,TGTGCCAGCAGCTGGGGGTCCTCTGGAAACACCATATATTTT,CASSWGSSGNTIYF
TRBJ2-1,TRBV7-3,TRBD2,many,TGTGCCAGCAGCTTAGGGACTAGCGGGGGGGGATACAATGAGCAGTTCTTC,CASSLGTSGGGYNEQFF
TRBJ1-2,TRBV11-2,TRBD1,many,TGTGCCAGCAGCTCCAACAGGGGTTCGGTCTATGGCTACACCTTC,CASSSNRGSVYGYTF
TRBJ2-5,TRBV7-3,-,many,TGCGCCAGCAGCTTGGGTGTTTCAGAGACCCAGTACTTC,CASSLGVSETQYF
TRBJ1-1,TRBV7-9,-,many,TGTGCCAGCAGCTTCGAGGGTAGGCAGGGGATAGGGCCTGAAGCTTTCTTT,CASSFEGRQGIGPEAFF
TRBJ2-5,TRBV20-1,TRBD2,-,TGCAGTGCTAGAGCGGGGGGGCCTGAGACCCAGTACTTC,CSARAGGPETQYF
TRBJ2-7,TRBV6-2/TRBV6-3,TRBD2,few,TGTGCCAGCAGTGACTCTTCTAGCGGAGCCTACGAGCAGTACTTC,CASSDSSSGAYEQYF
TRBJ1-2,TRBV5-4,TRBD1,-,TGTGCCAGCAGCACCGACAGGGGGTATGGCTACACCTTC,CASSTDRGYGYTF
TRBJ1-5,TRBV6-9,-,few,TGTGCCAGCAGTTACTCGTTGGGAATAGCTTACCAGCCCCAGCATTTT,CASSYSLGIAYQPQHF
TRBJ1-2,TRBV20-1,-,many,TGCAGTGCTTGGGCCCACTATGGCTACACCTTC,CSAWAHYGYTF
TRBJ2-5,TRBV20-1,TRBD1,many,TGCAGTGCTAGAGGGGCCCGGGACAGGGTACAGGAGACCCAGTACTTC,CSARGARDRVQETQYF
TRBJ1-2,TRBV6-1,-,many,TGTGCCAGCAGTTCCGGGTGGGGATCGGATGGCTACACCTTC,CASSSGWGSDGYTF
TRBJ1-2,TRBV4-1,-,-,TGCGCCAGCAGCCAAGAAGGGACGGCGTCCTATGGCTACACCTTC,CASSQEGTASYGYTF
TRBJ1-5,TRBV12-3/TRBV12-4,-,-,TGTGCCAGCACTTCGACAGAGAGCGGAAATCAGCCCCAGCATTTT,CASTSTESGNQPQHF
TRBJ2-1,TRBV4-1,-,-,TGCGCCAGCAGCCCGCTTCTGGGGGCCACCTACAATGAGCAGTTCTTC,CASSPLLGATYNEQFF
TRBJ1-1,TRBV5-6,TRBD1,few,TGTGCCAGCAGGCCAGAGGACAGGGGAGACACTGAAGCTTTCTTT,CASRPEDRGDTEAFF
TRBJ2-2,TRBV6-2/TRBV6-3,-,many,TGTGCCAGCAGTTTTGGCGGTCCGAACACCGGGGAGCTGTTTTTT,CASSFGGPNTGELFF
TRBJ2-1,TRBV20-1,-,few,TGCAGTGCCGCCACGACTGAGCGCTCATACAATGAGCAGTTCTTC,CSAATTERSYNEQFF
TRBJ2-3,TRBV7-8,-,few,TGTGCCAGCAAGGCCAGCTTCACAGATACGCAGTATTTT,CASKASFTDTQYF
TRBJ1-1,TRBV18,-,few,TGTGCCAGCTCACCAACAGGGTGGGAGAACACTGAAGCTTTCTTT,CASSPTGWENTEAFF
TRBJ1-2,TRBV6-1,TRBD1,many,TGTGCCATACCGGACAGGGATTACTATGGCTACACCTTC,CAIPDRDYYGYTF
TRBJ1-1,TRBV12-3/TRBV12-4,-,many,TGTGCCAGCAGTTTAGGGGAGGGCAGGTGGAACACTGAAGCTTTCTTT,CASSLGEGRWNTEAFF
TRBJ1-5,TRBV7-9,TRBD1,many,TGTGCCAGCAGCTTAGGACAGGGGGTTGATCAGCCCCAGCATTTT,CASSLGQGVDQPQHF
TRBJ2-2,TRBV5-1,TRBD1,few,TGCGCCAGCAGCCAAGGACAGGGGTATTCCGGGGAGCTGTTTTTT,CASSQGQGYSGELFF
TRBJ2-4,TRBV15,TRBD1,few,TGTGCCACCAGCCCCACCCTGGACAGGATAATTCAGTACTTC,CATSPTLDRIIQYF
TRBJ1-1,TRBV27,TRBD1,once,TGTGCCAGCAATAATGGACAGGGGTTCGGCGCTTTCTTT,CASNNGQGFGAFF
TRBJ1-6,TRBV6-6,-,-,TGTGCCAGCAGTTACCAGTTAGGGGATAATTCACCCCTCCACTTT,CASSYQLGDNSPLHF
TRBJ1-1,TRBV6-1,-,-,TGTGCCAGCAGAAGGGGGGGAGGTGCTGGGACTGAAGCTTTCTTT,CASRRGGGAGTEAFF
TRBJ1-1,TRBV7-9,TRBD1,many,TGTGCCAGCAGCACAGGGGGACGGACTATCAGGAACACTGAAGCTTTCTTT,CASSTGGRTIRNTEAFF
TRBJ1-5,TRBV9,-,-,TGTGCCAGCGGCGGACATAGCAATCAGCCCCAGCATTTT,CASGGHSNQPQHF
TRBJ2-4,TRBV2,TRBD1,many,TGTGCCAGCAGTGAAGGGGACAGGACTTGGAACATTCAGTACTTC,CASSEGDRTWNIQYF
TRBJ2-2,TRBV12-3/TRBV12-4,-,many,TGTGCCAGCAGTTTTTCTGGACAAACCGGGGAGCTGTTTTTT,CASSFSGQTGELFF
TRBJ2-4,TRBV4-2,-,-,TGTGCCAGCAGCCAACCGGGACGACCGAGAAACATTCAGTACTTC,CASSQPGRPRNIQYF
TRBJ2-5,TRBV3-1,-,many,TGTGCCAGCAGCCAAGATAGGAGGACAGAAGAGACCCAGTACTTC,CASSQDRRTEETQYF
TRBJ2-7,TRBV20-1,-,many,TGCAGTGCTAGAGGGACACCCAGCTCCTACGAGCAGTACTTC,CSARGTPSSYEQYF
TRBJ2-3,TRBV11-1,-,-,TGTGCCAGCAGCCTGAATCCGGGACTCCGGGTGGGGACAGATACGCAGTATTTT,CASSLNPGLRVGTDTQYF
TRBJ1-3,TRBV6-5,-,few,TGTGCCAGCAGTTACTCGCGTGGGGGGAACACCATATATTTT,CASSYSRGGNTIYF
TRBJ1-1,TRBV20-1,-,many,TGCAGTGCTTTACGACAGGAGGTGTCGAACACTGAAGCTTTCTTT,CSALRQEVSNTEAFF
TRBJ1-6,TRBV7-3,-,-,TGTGCCAGCAGCTTAAGCTTGAGTTCACCCCTCCACTTT,CASSLSLSSPLHF
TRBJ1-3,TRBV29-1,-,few,TGCAGCGTTGAAGAACAGGTGGCTGGAAACACCATATATTTT,CSVEEQVAGNTIYF
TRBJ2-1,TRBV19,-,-,TGTGCCAGTAGTAGAGGGAAAACTAGTGCCTCCTACAATGAGCAGTTCTTC,CASSRGKTSASYNEQFF
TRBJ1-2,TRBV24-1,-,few,TGTGCCACCAGTGACCCGAAAGGGGCGGGCTACACCTTC,CATSDPKGAGYTF
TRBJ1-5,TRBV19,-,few,TGTGCCAGTAGTATAACACAGATTAGCAATCAGCCCCAGCATTTT,CASSITQISNQPQHF
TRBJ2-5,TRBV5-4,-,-,TGTGCCAGCAGCTTACCCGACAGAGGCCTTACAGAGACCCAGTACTTC,CASSLPDRGLTETQYF
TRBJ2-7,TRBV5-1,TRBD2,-,TGCGCCAGCAGCCCCGTTCCTAGCGGGGGGACCTACGAGCAGTACTTC,CASSPVPSGGTYEQYF
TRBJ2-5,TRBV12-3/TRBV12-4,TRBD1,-,TGTGCCAGCAATAAACAGGGGGCTAAGACCCAGTACTTC,CASNKQGAKTQYF
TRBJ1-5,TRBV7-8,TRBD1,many,TGTGCCAGCAGCCTTTCCGGGACAGGGGTTAATCAGCCCCAGCATTTT,CASSLSGTGVNQPQHF
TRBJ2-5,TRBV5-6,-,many,TGTGCCAGCAGCTTGGGTATCCTGGGGGAGACCCAGTACTTC,CASSLGILGETQYF